One T cell receptor (beta chain) is described in this entry. It has no known antigen specificity. No base quality values were provided; no much bigger clone lies one nucleotide off. TCRbeta CDR3 regions were amplified from genomic DNA using the immunoSEQ Assay, a bias-controlled multiplex PCR. As for the authors' bioinformatics: The number of nucleated cells in each sample was estimated from the amplification of reference gene primers within the assay. To quantify the absolute abundance of each unique TCRbeta CDR3 rearrangement, sequence reads were collapsed and filtered. Productive Simpson clonality was computed per sample as the square root of Simpson's diversity index over productive rearrangements. Drawn from immuneACCESS, this table holds only the in-frame rearrangements with V and J called that TCRdb kept. Clones are partly lost; checked studies trace under half to an unresolved V gene and leave the rest unexplained. From that table come the V and J calls and clone size; the DNA was used to work out D and trimming. For this sample there are under 110,000 clones; 65% to 75% appear just once. The top ten hold approximately 0.9% of the sample.

Collaborating institutions collected whole blood in K2EDTA tubes following their own protocols. Collaborator samples were shipped for TCRbeta analysis as frozen whole blood, isolated PBMCs, or DNA extracted from either sample type. The data belong to a study of blood T cell repertoires in COVID-19 (dated by TCRdb to 2019 to 2021). Regarding the study in general: The collaborator samples originated in the United States, Italy and Spain and spanned the acute and convalescent phases of COVID-19. The material from the prospective study consisted of cDNA or gDNA derived from T cells, B-cell-depleted T cells, or PBMCs. Subjects who had been exposed to COVID-19, were actively infected with it, or had recovered from it provided the deeply sampled blood TCRbeta repertoires that made up the dataset. The repertoires were released in a freely available public database intended as a resource for research on the immune response to SARS-CoV-2. The samples were drawn from the first 160 participants of the ongoing ImmuneRACE study and from about 1,200 subjects provided by 6 global collaborators. The sample metadata nearly always contained a de-identified subject ID, COVID-19 status, age in years and sex. HLA class I and class II types, where available, came from metadata supplied by the sample provider rather than from assay-based typing. General conclusions and limits of the study: How much clinical and demographic metadata was included differed by source and by participant, and the metadata was provided uncurated.

V loses 7 bases at its end and J loses 5 bases; junction bases beyond the gene matches: 3. CDR1 and CDR2, looked up from the germline V gene (reference sequence), are MNHEY and SMNVEV. The CDR3 sequence holds 12 residues, the cysteine and phenylalanine included. The entry retains the CDR3 DNA only, 36 bases that are in frame from base 1. The sequence was obtained from a human donor with acute or convalescent COVID-19. The donor label of this sample is uncertain. The V gene is TRBV27 and the J gene is TRBJ2-7; TRBD1 matches 9 bases in the middle. The specimen was peripheral blood. Read as DNA, the sequence is TGTGCCAGCATGGGACAGGGAAACGAGCAGTACTTC. This is translated as CASMGQGNEQYF.